This entry describes one TCR beta chain. CDR1 and CDR2 from the germline V gene are SGHDT and YYEEEE. CDR3 length equals 14 residues. V was shortened by 2 bases and J by 4 bases, with 10 bases between the two germline ends. TCRdb keeps only in-frame clones here, not all; method: immunoSEQ multiplex PCR. The sample records approximately 89,000 clones, roughly 87% being singletons. These data belong to a study of blood T cell repertoires in COVID-19. Study in general: Researchers got acute and convalescent COVID-19 samples from the United States, Italy and Spain. In each case, the material was cDNA or gDNA derived from T cells, B-cell-depleted T cells, or PBMCs.

The receptor was derived from a man between 65 and 79 years old with acute or convalescent COVID-19. The chain employs TRBV5-6 and TRBJ1-3; possible D gene TRBD1, 5 bases. Sequencing was performed on peripheral blood. CDR3 residues: CASSFGTGGNTIYF. DNA of the CDR3: TGTGCCAGCAGCTTTGGGACTGGCGGAAACACCATATATTTT.